These T cell receptor beta chains were read from a single sample in a study of post-analysis software for immune sequencing data. TCRdb called the PCR reads again in MiXCR, with one record for every CDR3 protein. Of about 460,000 distinct CDR3 sequences listed, 45% are singletons. Sequenced: blood. These receptors all come from a girl under 18 with multiple sclerosis. The conserved cysteine and the conserved F or W are not part of the CDR3 here.

V gene	CDR3 protein
TRBV29-1	SVEGRDEQF
TRBV12-5	ASGLVLGTGGVTEAF
TRBV7-6	ASSGLAGVHEQY
TRBV20-1	SARSGFSYEQY
TRBV28	ASSGRDPREQY
TRBV12-3/TRBV12-4	ASSPDRTSNQPQH
TRBV25-1	ASSDRNEQF
TRBV12-3/TRBV12-4	ASSLREEQF
TRBV4-1	ASSQFDGATYEQY
TRBV27	ASSLGGIGYEQY
TRBV5-6	ASSSRSRNQPQH
TRBV7-9	ASSLTGSPLH
TRBV27	ASSLLGQVYTDTQY
TRBV20-1	SASDSGRGDNTGELF
TRBV29-1	SVEGIGIEAF
TRBV28	ASSPISSGRRHEQF
TRBV7-9	ASSLGGTGTEKLF
TRBV6-5	ASTNAGGRAHEQY
TRBV27	ASSASQRTEQY
TRBV11-2	ASSRVAGDGTDTQY
TRBV27	ASSFGGPLYNEQF
TRBV6-5	ASRAGELYNEQF
TRBV28	ASSLRGLAGSIYEQY
TRBV6-1	ASRKQGAGGYT
TRBV7-6	ASSLSGLAGNNEQF
TRBV5-1	ASSDFRRVQETQY
TRBV20-1	SAPGTKTSGSSYNEQF
TRBV2	ASSLFREAQF
TRBV20-1	SATRDRGQGSYNEQF
TRBV20-1	SGTMGQSYEQY
TRBV5-1	ASSPSETPYGYT
TRBV15	ATSRVSEQETQY
TRBV20-1	NARLGTYEQY
TRBV29-1	SVEGRGRGYNEQF
TRBV7-9	ASSPGQGLNAEAF
TRBV7-6	ASSPLQGPLTYEQY
TRBV28	ASSPSGIRTDTQY
TRBV7-2	ASSFGSFSGNTIY
TRBV6-2/TRBV6-3	DSSSWDEQF
TRBV7-2	ASSSKIPDSSYEQY
TRBV20-1	SANGQIQETQY
TRBV20-1	SASTGTATYEQY
TRBV7-9	ASSPRDRGNGYT
TRBV12-3/TRBV12-4	ASSLAGSGGENQPQH
TRBV20-1	SAVAYPQDGYT
TRBV20-1	SAKTSGNPYEQY
TRBV23-1	ASSQSAGTYNEQF
TRBV5-1	ASSVTHYRASGNNEQF
TRBV20-1	SARVIELLAGAGPDTQY
TRBV20-1	SAADGTDTQY
TRBV27	ASSNSGLSYEQY
TRBV20-1	SARLDRGYEQY
TRBV29-1	SVEGRFTDTQY
TRBV7-9	ASSPTGQGAGYGYT